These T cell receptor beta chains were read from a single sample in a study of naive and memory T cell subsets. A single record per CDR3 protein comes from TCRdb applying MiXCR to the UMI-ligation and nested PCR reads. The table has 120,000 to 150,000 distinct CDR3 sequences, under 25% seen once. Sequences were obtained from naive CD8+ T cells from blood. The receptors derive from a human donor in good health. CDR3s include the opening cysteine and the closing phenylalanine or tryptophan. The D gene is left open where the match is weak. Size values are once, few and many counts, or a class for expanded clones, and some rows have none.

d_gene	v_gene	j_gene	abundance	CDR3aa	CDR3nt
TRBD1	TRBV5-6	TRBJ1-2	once	CASSPGTGVIGYTF	TGTGCCAGCAGCCCCGGGACAGGGGTAATTGGCTACACCTTC
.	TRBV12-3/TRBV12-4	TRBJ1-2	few	CASRTPMSGYTF	TGTGCCAGCAGGACACCGATGAGTGGCTACACCTTC
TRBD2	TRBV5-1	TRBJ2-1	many	CASSFRLAEANEQFF	TGCGCCAGCAGCTTCCGGCTAGCGGAGGCTAATGAGCAGTTCTTC
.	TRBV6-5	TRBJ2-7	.	CASHNTAERNYEQYF	TGTGCCAGCCACAATACAGCGGAGAGGAATTACGAGCAGTACTTC
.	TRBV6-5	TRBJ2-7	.	CASSYGTPSSYEQYF	TGTGCCAGCAGTTACGGGACGCCCAGCTCCTACGAGCAGTACTTC
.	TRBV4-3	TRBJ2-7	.	CASSQDLTSYEQYF	TGCGCCAGCAGCCAAGATTTGACTTCTTACGAGCAGTACTTC
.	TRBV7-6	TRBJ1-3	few	CASSTDGRSGNTIYF	TGTGCCAGCAGTACTGACGGACGCTCTGGAAACACCATATATTTT
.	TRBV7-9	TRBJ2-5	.	CASSAQQGSETQYF	TGTGCCAGCAGCGCCCAACAGGGTTCAGAGACCCAGTACTTC
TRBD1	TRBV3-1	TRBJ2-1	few	CASSQDPGTASYNEQFF	TGTGCCAGCAGCCAAGACCCCGGGACAGCGTCCTACAATGAGCAGTTCTTC
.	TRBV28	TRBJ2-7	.	CASSYLLVGNEQYF	TGTGCCAGCAGTTATCTACTAGTAGGGAACGAGCAGTACTTC
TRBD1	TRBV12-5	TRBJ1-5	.	CASGFSTLRGNQPQHF	TGTGCTAGTGGTTTCTCCACCCTCAGGGGGAATCAGCCCCAGCATTTT
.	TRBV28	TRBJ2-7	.	CASNPGTLAWYEQYF	TGTGCCAGCAATCCCGGGACTCTCGCTTGGTACGAGCAGTACTTC
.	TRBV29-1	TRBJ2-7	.	CSVDGPGAYEQYF	TGCAGCGTTGATGGCCCCGGGGCCTACGAGCAGTACTTC
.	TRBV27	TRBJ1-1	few	CASSLLLPNTEAFF	TGTGCCAGCAGTTTACTGTTACCGAACACTGAAGCTTTCTTT
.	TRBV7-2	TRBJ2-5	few	CASSFALTEPETQYF	TGTGCCAGCAGCTTCGCCCTTACTGAGCCCGAGACCCAGTACTTC
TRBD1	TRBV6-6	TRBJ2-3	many	CASSATGDTDTQYF	TGTGCCAGCAGTGCGACAGGGGACACAGATACGCAGTATTTT
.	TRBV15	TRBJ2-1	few	CATSRDVQRVYNEQFF	TGTGCCACCAGCAGAGACGTACAGAGAGTTTACAATGAGCAGTTCTTC
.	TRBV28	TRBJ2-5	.	CASSFQTGQETQYF	TGTGCCAGCAGTTTTCAGACAGGACAAGAGACCCAGTACTTC
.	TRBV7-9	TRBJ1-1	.	CASSLLTGRGTEAFF	TGTGCCAGCAGCTTATTGACAGGAAGGGGCACTGAAGCTTTCTTT
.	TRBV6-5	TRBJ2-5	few	CASISGREETQYF	TGTGCCAGCATCTCGGGGCGAGAAGAGACCCAGTACTTC
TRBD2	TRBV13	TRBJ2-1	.	CASSSNSGRTRFSYNEQFF	TGTGCCAGCAGCTCCAATAGCGGGAGGACCAGATTTTCCTACAATGAGCAGTTCTTC
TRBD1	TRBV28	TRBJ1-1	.	CASSLPGTGELNTEAFF	TGTGCCAGCAGTTTACCCGGGACAGGAGAATTGAACACTGAAGCTTTCTTT
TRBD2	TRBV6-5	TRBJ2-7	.	CASSNLAGAGYEQYF	TGTGCCAGCAGTAATCTAGCGGGCGCTGGCTACGAGCAGTACTTC
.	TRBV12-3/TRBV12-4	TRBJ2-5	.	CASSLTQRPETQYF	TGTGCCAGCAGTTTAACCCAGCGTCCGGAGACCCAGTACTTC